This T cell receptor beta chain was retrieved from a study of blood T cells in healthy people across ages. Findings and limits, study-wide: Long-lived donors had more naive CD4+ cells and higher diversity than aged donors.

This clonotype is a singleton in its sample. The target antigen is unknown. From germline, CDR1 is ENHRY and CDR2 SYGVKD. This CDR3 region has 14 residues. V dropped 3 bases and J dropped 3 bases, with 10 bases sitting between them. Primers used in a second PCR of about 7 to 12 cycles were a sample-barcoded 5' primer and a J-beta primer mix. MiXCR, applied by TCRdb to the 5' RACE reads, yields one record per CDR3 protein. The sample includes around 1,500,000 distinct CDR3 sequences, 28% seen only once; the top ten take 7.7%. Sequences were obtained from blood. The TCR was taken from a woman aged 25 to 39 in good health. The V call is TRBV10-3, the J call TRBJ2-3, with D maybe TRBD1 (6 bases). The CDR3 sequence: CAISDKGVTDTQYF. The CDR3 DNA sequence: TGTGCCATCAGTGATAAGGGGGTAACAGATACGCAGTATTTT.